A single sample is the source of the 21 T cell receptor beta chains below, sequenced in a study of T cell changes during pregnancy in multiple sclerosis. Clones were read by immunoSEQ multiplex PCR, and TCRdb kept only the in-frame ones, dropping some. The sample shows about 58,000 clones, about 90% of them seen only once. The source was CD4+ T cells from peripheral blood mononuclear cells, collected after pregnancy. The receptors stem from a female donor in good health, enrolled as a control in a pregnancy study.

This chain uses TRBV4-1 with TRBJ1-4; D is unclear. CDR1 MGHRA and CDR2 YSYEKL come from the germline V gene. Trimming removed 0 bases from V and 0 bases from J, with 5 bases in between. This CDR3 has 15 residues. The CDR3 protein is CASSQEGATNEKLFF. The CDR3 region has the DNA TGCGCCAGCAGCCAAGAAGGAGCAACTAATGAAAAACTGTTTTTT.

The CDR3 here is CAWSAGLQETQYF. The CDR3 DNA is TGTGCCTGGAGTGCGGGACTACAAGAGACCCAGTACTTC. The chain carries TRBV30 and TRBJ2-5, with TRBD2 matching over 7 bases. The germline CDR1 and CDR2 sequences are GTSNPN and SVGIG (reference sequence). J lost 2 bases, V lost 1 base, and 1 base had no gene match. CDR3 length: 13 residues.

The J gene is TRBJ2-7, the V gene TRBV28, with 7 bases lining up with TRBD1. The junction had 10 bases not matched to a gene; V was cut back by 5 bases and J by 0 bases. The CDR3 is 16 residues long. CDR1 and CDR2 (germline): MDHEN, SYDVKM. The CDR3 spells CASSHNRGSSSYEQYF. The CDR3 coding sequence is TGTGCCAGCAGTCACAACAGGGGTTCCAGCTCCTACGAGCAGTACTTC.

The chain is built from TRBV9 and TRBJ2-3; D is undetermined. V gave up 0 bases and J gave up 2 bases, with 10 bases separating them. The CDR3 consists of 15 residues. From germline, CDR1 is SGDLS and CDR2 YYNGEE. Here the CDR3 reads CASSVGLELTDTQYF. The CDR3 coding sequence is TGTGCCAGCAGCGTAGGACTGGAACTCACAGATACGCAGTATTTT.

The J gene is TRBJ2-7, the V gene TRBV5-6; TRBD1 aligns across 7 bases. Germline trimming cut 5 bases from V and 4 bases from J; bases unmatched to any gene: 12. This CDR3 is 15 amino acids long. Germline CDR1 SGHDT, CDR2 YYEEEE. CDR3 region: CASSPPDRLVYEQYF. Here the CDR3 DNA reads TGTGCCAGCAGTCCCCCGGACAGGTTGGTATACGAGCAGTACTTC.

The gene calls are TRBV30 and TRBJ2-2; 11 nucleotides match TRBD2. Germline V gene lookup returns CDR1 GTSNPN and CDR2 SVGIG (reference sequence). The J segment lost 4 bases and the V segment lost 0 bases, leaving 4 bases of the junction unmatched. This CDR3 has 16 residues. The chain's CDR3 is CAWSVLAGALTGELFF. CDR3 in DNA: TGTGCCTGGAGTGTACTAGCGGGGGCCCTCACCGGGGAGCTGTTTTTT.

This rearrangement joins TRBV9 to TRBJ2-3; tentative D call: TRBD2 (5 bases). The V gene's germline CDR1 is SGDLS and CDR2 YYNGEE. The V gene lost 4 bases and the J gene lost 0 bases, with 15 bases spanning the gap. This CDR3 has 16 residues. Here the CDR3 DNA reads TGTGCCAGCAGCCCTGGCGGGCAGTCTAGCACAGATACGCAGTATTTT. Translation: CASSPGGQSSTDTQYF.

With respect to this clone: The junction does not match germline at one end; this may be a read error. Other nucleotide sequences in the sample specify the same CDR3. V is TRBV6-5 and J is TRBJ1-5; 7 nucleotides line up with TRBD1. Germline loops: CDR1 MNHEY, CDR2 SVGAGI. This CDR3 is built from 13 residues. For the CDR3, the DNA is TGTGCCAGCAGTGTACAGGGGAATCAGCCCCAACATTTT. Its translation is CASSVQGNQPQHF.

This chain connects TRBV19 to TRBJ1-4; D is ambiguous. The ends were cut back, 3 bases at V and 3 bases at J, with 11 bases in the middle. The CDR3 sequence is 15 residues long. CDR1 is LNHDA and CDR2 is SQIVND in the germline V gene (reference sequence). The CDR3 DNA is TGTGCCAGTAGTATGGTGGCCAGATCTAATGAAAAACTGTTTTTT. Translating gives CASSMVARSNEKLFF.

V is TRBV30 and J is TRBJ1-4, with 8 positions matching TRBD1. The germline V gene has CDR1 GTSNPN and CDR2 SVGIG (reference sequence). The CDR3 covers 14 residues. V shed 0 bases and J 4 bases; nucleotides not matched to a gene: 1. The CDR3, as DNA: TGTGCCTGGAGTGTAGACAGGGGTAATGAAAAACTGTTTTTT. Translated: CAWSVDRGNEKLFF. The variable domain in full, completed from reference TRBV30 and TRBJ1-4, reads SQTIHQWPATLVQPVGSPLSLECTVEGTSNPNLYWYRQAAGRGLQLLFYSVGIGQISSEVPQNLSASRPQDRQFILSSKKLLLSDSGFYLCAWSVDRGNEKLFFGSGTQLSVL.

V usage is TRBV7-3 and J usage is TRBJ2-7, with a weak D call TRBD1 (5 bases). This CDR3 spans 14 amino acids. Germline V lookup: CDR1 SGHTA, CDR2 FQGTGA. Trimming took 1 base from V and 7 from J, leaving 14 bases between them. CDR3 residues: CASSLIGADGEQYF. In DNA, the CDR3 is TGTGCCAGCAGCTTAATAGGGGCGGACGGGGAGCAGTACTTC.

The chain uses TRBV19 and TRBJ2-7; TRBD1 matches at 12 bases. Germline assignment: CDR1 LNHDA and CDR2 SQIVND (reference sequence). The CDR3 spans 14 residues. J gave up 5 bases and V 6 bases, and 5 bases lay outside the gene matches. CDR3 residues: CASSGTGGINEQYF. The DNA of the CDR3 is TGTGCCAGTAGCGGGACAGGGGGCATAAACGAGCAGTACTTC.

The chain has TRBV7-2 and TRBJ1-1; D not resolved. Trimming removed 2 bases at V and 0 bases at J, with 7 bases between. The CDR3 runs 14 residues. CDR1 and CDR2 from the germline V gene are SGHTA and FQGNSA. This CDR3 is CASSLQQMNTEAFF. Here the CDR3 DNA reads TGTGCCAGCAGCTTACAACAGATGAACACTGAAGCTTTCTTT.

This chain joins TRBV6-5 and TRBJ1-2, with 7 nucleotides matching TRBD1. V shed 5 bases, J shed 8 bases, and the junction held 8 bases outside the gene matches. The CDR3 has 13 residues. The germline V gene has CDR1 MNHEY and CDR2 SVGAGI. CDR3 protein: CASSEADRRGYTF. The CDR3 DNA is TGTGCCAGCAGTGAAGCGGACAGGAGGGGCTACACCTTC.

This clone is a singleton in its sample. This chain connects TRBV10-3 to TRBJ2-1, with 10 bases fitting TRBD1. Per germline, CDR1 ENHRY and CDR2 SYGVKD. V trimming: 8 bases; J trimming: 9 bases; junction bases outside the gene matches: 4. The CDR3 totals 12 residues. The CDR3 bases are TGTGCCATCGGACAGGGGGTAACTGAGCAGTTCTTC. Protein sequence: CAIGQGVTEQFF.

The gene calls are TRBV30 and TRBJ1-5; a possible D gene is TRBD1 (6 bases). This CDR3 is built from 16 residues. The V gene's germline CDR1 is GTSNPN and CDR2 SVGIG (reference sequence). V lost 2 bases to trimming and J lost 6 bases, with 20 bases between them. CDR3 residues: CAWSHTGQLRRQPQHF. In DNA form, the CDR3 reads TGTGCCTGGAGTCATACCGGACAGCTCAGGCGTCAGCCCCAGCATTTT.

This chain connects TRBV19 to TRBJ1-6, with TRBD1 identical over 10 bases. V lost 3 bases and J lost 9; bases outside the gene matches: 5. Germline assignment: CDR1 LNHDA and CDR2 SQIVND (reference sequence). The CDR3 extends over 15 amino acids. The CDR3 bases are TGTGCCAGTAGTATGTCGGGACAGGGGTTTTCACCCCTCCACTTT. It translates to CASSMSGQGFSPLHF.

The chain is built from TRBV7-9 and TRBJ1-2; TRBD1 is a possible D gene (5 bases). CDR1 is SEHNR and CDR2 is FQNEAQ in the germline V gene (reference sequence). CDR3 size: 13 residues. Trimming took 5 bases from V and 2 from J, leaving 9 bases between them. CDR3 amino acids: CASSLGQNYGYTF. The CDR3 region has the DNA TGTGCCAGCAGCCTGGGGCAGAACTATGGCTACACCTTC.

This rearrangement joins TRBV30 to TRBJ2-7; unclear D gene. From germline, CDR1 is GTSNPN and CDR2 SVGIG (reference sequence). Between the trimmed V and J ends, which lost 1 base and 7 bases, there was a span of 11 bases. The CDR3 covers 12 residues. As DNA, the CDR3 is TGTGCCTGGAGTGGAGGTTTGGGTGAGCAGTACTTC. Amino acid sequence: CAWSGGLGEQYF. The variable domain in full, with the rest retrieved from reference TRBV30 and TRBJ2-7, is SQTIHQWPATLVQPVGSPLSLECTVEGTSNPNLYWYRQAAGRGLQLLFYSVGIGQISSEVPQNLSASRPQDRQFILSSKKLLLSDSGFYLCAWSGGLGEQYFGPGTRLTVT.

The chain links TRBV19 to TRBJ1-4; tentative D call: TRBD1 (5 bases). Germline CDR1 is LNHDA and CDR2 is SQIVND (reference sequence). There are 11 residues in the CDR3. Between the trimmed V and J ends, which lost 9 bases and 8 bases, there was a span of 10 bases. The CDR3 region has the DNA TGTGCCAGCACAGGAGGGGAAAAACTGTTTTTT. It encodes CASTGGEKLFF.

The count of this clone is one. This chain uses TRBV4-3 with TRBJ2-3; tentative D call: TRBD1 (5 bases). V was clipped by 2 bases and J by 1 base, with 13 bases between them. The germline V gene has CDR1 LGHNA and CDR2 YSLEER. This CDR3 comprises 16 residues. The CDR3 protein is CASSQNPNRRTDTQYF. The CDR3 DNA sequence: TGCGCCAGCAGCCAAAACCCGAACAGGCGCACAGATACGCAGTATTTT.